This T cell receptor beta chain was sequenced during a study of blood T cell repertoires in COVID-19. Study overall: The United States, Italy and Spain were the sources of the acute and convalescent COVID-19 samples.

The CDR3 runs to 12 residues. In germline, CDR1 is LNHDA, CDR2 SQIVND (reference sequence). Trimming took 9 bases from V and 9 from J; bases not matched to a gene: 5. Original processing notes: The authors estimated nucleated cell counts from reference gene primer amplification. Clones were read by immunoSEQ multiplex PCR, and TCRdb kept only the in-frame ones, dropping some. For V, J and clone size, that table is used; D and trimming come from the DNA. The sample has about 320,000 clones, over 80% seen once; the top ten hold 8% to 9%. Before being deemed recovered, Cohort 3 donors had two negative PCRs, clearance, or symptom resolution.

This sequence originates from a woman aged 18-35 years who had recovered from COVID-19. Sequenced input: PBMCs or T cells enriched from blood (not recorded which). This chain links TRBV19 with TRBJ1-6; TRBD1 matches 7 bases. The CDR3 loop reads CASRDSPSPLHF. CDR3 bases: TGTGCCAGCCGGGACAGCCCTTCACCCCTCCACTTT.